This T cell receptor (beta chain) was captured by sequencing in a study of graft-versus-host responses after intestinal transplantation (TCRdb year 2021). For the wider study: The transplants that recipients got were multivisceral, liver-intestinal, or isolated intestinal. All recipients received anti-thymocyte globulin induction followed by maintenance tacrolimus and steroids for roughly three years. Bulk TCR-beta CDR3 sequencing was used to track graft-versus-host and host-versus-graft alloreactive T cell clones in the graft, circulation and bone marrow after intestinal transplantation. To identify alloreactive clones, pre-transplant mixed lymphocyte reaction products were sequenced and compared with unstimulated pre-transplant donor and recipient T cells. A cohort of about two dozen intestinal transplant recipients, including one retransplant, was enrolled, and a few patients lacking pretransplant specimens were excluded. A peak of at least 4% donor T cells among recipient peripheral blood mononuclear cells was the definition used for donor T cell macrochimerism. Instead of going to the commercial service, samples from a few later patients were sequenced in-house on an Illumina MiSeq and processed with MiXCR. General study outcomes and caveats: Early after transplant, peak levels of circulating GvH clones were associated with declines in HvG clones. High GvH to HvG T cell clonal ratios were observed in the allografts of patients with donor T cell macrochimerism. The conclusions were limited by the relatively low number and heterogeneity of the intestinal transplant patients. GvH clones were detected in recipient bone marrow, and some of these GvH clones were observed earlier in ileal mucosa or blood, consistent with an intestinal mucosal origin.

As for this clone: The specificity of this receptor is unknown. Per-base qualities were not stored, and no clone one base away is much larger.

Dithiothreitol, EDTA incubations and collagenase D digestion were used to isolate intraepithelial and lamina propria lymphocytes from graft specimens. Bulk TCR-beta sequencing was performed on serial intestinal graft biopsy specimens collected as late as 600 days after transplant. The library was obtained by the immunoSEQ multiplex PCR assay. Adaptive Biotechnologies carried out high-throughput TCR-beta CDR3 sequencing of genomic DNA for most patients. On the study's bioinformatics: Adaptive's ImmunoSEQ software was the source of the TCR sequencing data for about 17 patients, while a few other patients were processed with MiXCR and VDJtools. CDR3 nucleotide sequences shared between donor and recipient were removed because their origin could not be assigned. To be classed as alloreactive, a clone needed at least 2-fold expansion over unstimulated cells and a minimum CFSE-low frequency of 0.002% (template counts) or 0.001% (read counts). Clones were considered mappable if detected in sequenced pre-transplant spleen, lymph node, or MLR CFSE-low populations of the donor or recipient. The cumulative frequency of alloreactive clones was calculated as a percentage of all sequences, weighted by copy number. The table was pulled from immuneACCESS by TCRdb, which kept in-frame rearrangements only. Such tables lose some clones; where checked, under half of the loss comes from unresolved V genes, and the rest has no known cause. V and J calls and clone size come straight from that table; D and trimming were deduced from the DNA. This sample comprises 14,000 or so clones, under 85% of them detected only once. Together, the top ten hold over 3.5% of the sample.

For CDR1 and CDR2, the germline V gene (reference sequence) lists LNHDA and SQIVND. The CDR3 spans 15 residues, from the cysteine through the phenylalanine. Only the CDR3 DNA stays, 45 bases, in frame from base 1. Trimmed from V: 0 bases; trimmed from J: 5 bases; junction bases lacking a gene match: 6. This chain joins TRBV19 to TRBJ2-5, and 7 bases in between align with TRBD2. The sequences come from ileum tissue, collected 27 days after intestinal transplant. The sequence was collected from a human patient who received an intestinal transplant, so some T cells may come from the graft donor. This receptor has the CDR3 CASSIEGGTAETQYF. The DNA sequence is as follows: TGTGCCAGTAGTATAGAGGGAGGGACCGCTGAGACCCAGTACTTC.